The rows below give T cell receptor beta chains drawn from one sample of a study of T-cell reconstitution after alpha-beta-depleted transplantation in children. TCRdb passed the PCR reads through MiXCR, listing each CDR3 protein once. The data contain about 360,000 distinct CDR3 sequences, 13% of them singletons. The material sequenced was PBMCs, taken from the stem cell graft. The receptors derive from a human donor who donated a stem cell graft to a child with Fanconi anemia. The CDR3 runs from the conserved cysteine through the conserved F or W. A D gene is named only where the DNA matches it firmly. Size is stated for part of the rows, as once, few or many counts, or as a class when the clone is expanded.

clone_size: -
v_call: TRBV5-1
j_call: TRBJ1-2
d_call: -
cdr3_nt: TGCGCCAGCAGCTTGGGACACTCTAGTAGGGGCTACACCTTC
cdr3_aa: CASSLGHSSRGYTF

clone_size: many
v_call: TRBV2
j_call: TRBJ2-1
d_call: TRBD2
cdr3_nt: TGTGCCAGCCGGGACTACCAGTCCTCCTACAATGAGCAGTTCTTC
cdr3_aa: CASRDYQSSYNEQFF

clone_size: few
v_call: TRBV7-9
j_call: TRBJ2-5
d_call: -
cdr3_nt: TGTGCCAGCAGCTTAGCGAAAGTACAAGAGACCCAGTACTTC
cdr3_aa: CASSLAKVQETQYF

clone_size: many
v_call: TRBV15
j_call: TRBJ1-1
d_call: TRBD1
cdr3_nt: TGTGCCACCAGCAGAGATTATCGGGACAGGGGGACGGCTTTCTTT
cdr3_aa: CATSRDYRDRGTAFF

clone_size: few
v_call: TRBV27
j_call: TRBJ1-5
d_call: -
cdr3_nt: TGTGCCAGCAGTACCCAACAGGGAGGCAATCAGCCCCAGCATTTT
cdr3_aa: CASSTQQGGNQPQHF

clone_size: -
v_call: TRBV6-2/TRBV6-3
j_call: TRBJ2-5
d_call: TRBD1
cdr3_nt: TGTGCCAGCAGTCCCCAAACCTTCGGGACAGGGGGCGAAGTCCAAGAGACCCAGTACTTC
cdr3_aa: CASSPQTFGTGGEVQETQYF

clone_size: few
v_call: TRBV12-3/TRBV12-4
j_call: TRBJ2-5
d_call: TRBD1
cdr3_nt: TGTGCCAGCAGTTTAACCTTACCAGGGGGAGAGACCCAGTACTTC
cdr3_aa: CASSLTLPGGETQYF

clone_size: -
v_call: TRBV14
j_call: TRBJ1-6
d_call: -
cdr3_nt: TGTGCCAGCAGCCAAGGGAGAGATAATTCACCCCTCCACTTT
cdr3_aa: CASSQGRDNSPLHF

clone_size: few
v_call: TRBV5-6
j_call: TRBJ1-1
d_call: TRBD1
cdr3_nt: TGTGCCAGCAGCTTGGCGGGACAGGGGACCTGGAACACTGAAGCTTTCTTT
cdr3_aa: CASSLAGQGTWNTEAFF

clone_size: -
v_call: TRBV28
j_call: TRBJ2-1
d_call: -
cdr3_nt: TGTGCCATGGGAGCCGAGCAGTTCTTC
cdr3_aa: CAMGAEQFF

clone_size: -
v_call: TRBV20-1
j_call: TRBJ1-1
d_call: TRBD1
cdr3_nt: TGCAGTGCTACGCCGGGACAGTCAGTTGGCACTGAAGCTTTCTTT
cdr3_aa: CSATPGQSVGTEAFF

clone_size: few
v_call: TRBV20-1
j_call: TRBJ1-1
d_call: TRBD1
cdr3_nt: TGCAGTGCTAGAAATGGGGACAGCATGAACACTGAAGCTTTCTTT
cdr3_aa: CSARNGDSMNTEAFF

clone_size: few
v_call: TRBV18
j_call: TRBJ2-5
d_call: -
cdr3_nt: TGTGCCAGCTCACCCGGCAGTCCAGGGGAGACCCAGTACTTC
cdr3_aa: CASSPGSPGETQYF

clone_size: few
v_call: TRBV2
j_call: TRBJ2-1
d_call: -
cdr3_nt: TGTGCCAGCAGTAAGCTGATGCCCGGTGAGCAGTTCTTC
cdr3_aa: CASSKLMPGEQFF

clone_size: few
v_call: TRBV5-1
j_call: TRBJ2-5
d_call: TRBD1
cdr3_nt: TGCGCCAGCAGCTATGGGACAGCACAAGAGACCCAGTACTTC
cdr3_aa: CASSYGTAQETQYF

clone_size: -
v_call: TRBV5-1
j_call: TRBJ1-4
d_call: -
cdr3_nt: TGCGCCAGCAGCCTCGGGTGGAATGAAAAACTGTTTTTT
cdr3_aa: CASSLGWNEKLFF

clone_size: -
v_call: TRBV5-1
j_call: TRBJ1-1
d_call: -
cdr3_nt: TGCGCCAGCAGCTGGACGGACAAGGGCACTGAAGCTTTCTTT
cdr3_aa: CASSWTDKGTEAFF

clone_size: -
v_call: TRBV10-1
j_call: TRBJ2-3
d_call: -
cdr3_nt: TGCGCCAGCAGTGAGTCCCTGATGGGGGCAGATACGCAGTATTTT
cdr3_aa: CASSESLMGADTQYF

clone_size: -
v_call: TRBV28
j_call: TRBJ1-1
d_call: -
cdr3_nt: TGTGCCAGCGGTGGGGCGATAGGGGAAACTGAAGCTTTCTTT
cdr3_aa: CASGGAIGETEAFF

clone_size: -
v_call: TRBV6-6
j_call: TRBJ1-1
d_call: -
cdr3_nt: TGTGCCAGCAGTTACGACAGGATAACTGAAACTTTCTTT
cdr3_aa: CASSYDRITETFF

clone_size: -
v_call: TRBV7-9
j_call: TRBJ2-1
d_call: -
cdr3_nt: TGTGCCAGCAGCTTAGCGGTCCGGGCAGGTGGGCAGTTCTTC
cdr3_aa: CASSLAVRAGGQFF

clone_size: few
v_call: TRBV6-7
j_call: TRBJ1-5
d_call: TRBD1
cdr3_nt: TGTGCCAGCAGCTGGGACAGGAAGAGGTTGTATAGCAATCAGCCCCAGCATTTT
cdr3_aa: CASSWDRKRLYSNQPQHF

clone_size: many
v_call: TRBV2
j_call: TRBJ2-7
d_call: -
cdr3_nt: TGTGCCAGCACCCTCGTCAGCGGGCTCTCCTACGAGCAGTACTTC
cdr3_aa: CASTLVSGLSYEQYF

clone_size: -
v_call: TRBV11-2
j_call: TRBJ1-2
d_call: -
cdr3_nt: TGTGCCAGCAGCTTAGATCGCGGCAGGGGCTATGGCTACACCTTC
cdr3_aa: CASSLDRGRGYGYTF

clone_size: few
v_call: TRBV27
j_call: TRBJ2-1
d_call: TRBD1
cdr3_nt: TGTGCCAGCCGGACAGGGGGTGGTTACAATGAGCAGTTCTTC
cdr3_aa: CASRTGGGYNEQFF

clone_size: few
v_call: TRBV29-1
j_call: TRBJ2-5
d_call: TRBD1
cdr3_nt: TGCAGCGCCTACAGGGGCCCAGAGACCCAGTACTTC
cdr3_aa: CSAYRGPETQYF

clone_size: -
v_call: TRBV5-1
j_call: TRBJ1-5
d_call: -
cdr3_nt: TGCGCCAGCAGCCAAGGGCAGGGCGGAGCCCAGCATTTT
cdr3_aa: CASSQGQGGAQHF

clone_size: -
v_call: TRBV19
j_call: TRBJ1-1
d_call: -
cdr3_nt: TGTGCCAGTAGTATAGTAGCGGCAGACACTGAAGCTTTCTTT
cdr3_aa: CASSIVAADTEAFF

clone_size: many
v_call: TRBV6-5
j_call: TRBJ2-2
d_call: TRBD1
cdr3_nt: TGTGCCAGCAGTTTACCGGGACAGGGAAACACCGGGGAGCTGTTTTTT
cdr3_aa: CASSLPGQGNTGELFF

clone_size: -
v_call: TRBV20-1
j_call: TRBJ2-7
d_call: -
cdr3_nt: TGCAGTGCTAGAGATGGCCAGGGCCGCTACGAGCAGTACTTC
cdr3_aa: CSARDGQGRYEQYF

clone_size: -
v_call: TRBV28
j_call: TRBJ2-5
d_call: -
cdr3_nt: TGTGCTCCGGTTAGGGGATGGGAGACCCAGTACTTC
cdr3_aa: CAPVRGWETQYF

clone_size: few
v_call: TRBV12-3/TRBV12-4
j_call: TRBJ2-3
d_call: -
cdr3_nt: TGTGCCAGCAGTTTGAACTGGGGGCGAGATACGCAGTATTTT
cdr3_aa: CASSLNWGRDTQYF

clone_size: many
v_call: TRBV12-3/TRBV12-4
j_call: TRBJ1-5
d_call: -
cdr3_nt: TGTGCCAGCCAAGGGGCCGGGGGTCAGCCCCAGCATTTT
cdr3_aa: CASQGAGGQPQHF

clone_size: -
v_call: TRBV6-1
j_call: TRBJ2-3
d_call: -
cdr3_nt: TGTGCCAGCAGTCCAAAGGGCGCGGCAGATACGCAGTATTTT
cdr3_aa: CASSPKGAADTQYF

clone_size: few
v_call: TRBV7-3
j_call: TRBJ2-2
d_call: TRBD2
cdr3_nt: TGTGCCAGCAGCTTAATGGCGGCTAGCGGGGGAACCGGGGAGCTGTTTTTT
cdr3_aa: CASSLMAASGGTGELFF

clone_size: few
v_call: TRBV27
j_call: TRBJ2-5
d_call: -
cdr3_nt: TGTGCCAGCACCCCGGGCGAGGAGACCCAGTACTTC
cdr3_aa: CASTPGEETQYF

clone_size: -
v_call: TRBV5-1
j_call: TRBJ1-1
d_call: -
cdr3_nt: TGCGCCAGCCACAGTGGTGGGGCTGAAGCTTTCTTT
cdr3_aa: CASHSGGAEAFF

clone_size: many
v_call: TRBV5-6
j_call: TRBJ2-1
d_call: -
cdr3_nt: TGTGCCAGCAGCTTGTACGGGCGGGGGCCCAATGAGCAGTTCTTC
cdr3_aa: CASSLYGRGPNEQFF

clone_size: many
v_call: TRBV29-1
j_call: TRBJ2-5
d_call: -
cdr3_nt: TGCAGCACTGAGGGAGGGGGCCGGGAGACCCAGTACTTC
cdr3_aa: CSTEGGGRETQYF

clone_size: once
v_call: TRBV3-1
j_call: TRBJ1-2
d_call: -
cdr3_nt: TGTGCCAGCAGCCAAGATCCCGTCGGGAGCCGGGGCTACACCTTC
cdr3_aa: CASSQDPVGSRGYTF

clone_size: few
v_call: TRBV6-2/TRBV6-3
j_call: TRBJ1-1
d_call: -
cdr3_nt: TGTGCCACTACCACGGACAGTTGGACTGAAGCTTTCTTT
cdr3_aa: CATTTDSWTEAFF

clone_size: few
v_call: TRBV3-1
j_call: TRBJ2-5
d_call: -
cdr3_nt: TGTGCCAGCAGCCAAGTTAGAGGCAGCCAAGAGACCCAGTACTTC
cdr3_aa: CASSQVRGSQETQYF

clone_size: -
v_call: TRBV7-2
j_call: TRBJ2-1
d_call: -
cdr3_nt: TGTGCCAGCAGCTTCAGGGGAAGGGGGAATGAGCAGTTCTTC
cdr3_aa: CASSFRGRGNEQFF

clone_size: few
v_call: TRBV12-3/TRBV12-4
j_call: TRBJ2-5
d_call: TRBD2
cdr3_nt: TGTGCCAGCAGTTTATGGACTAGCGGGGGAGAGACCCAGTACTTC
cdr3_aa: CASSLWTSGGETQYF

clone_size: many
v_call: TRBV5-1
j_call: TRBJ2-1
d_call: TRBD1
cdr3_nt: TGCGCCAGCAGCTCATTATCCGGACAGGACAATGAGCAGTTCTTC
cdr3_aa: CASSSLSGQDNEQFF

clone_size: many
v_call: TRBV29-1
j_call: TRBJ2-7
d_call: -
cdr3_nt: TGCAGCGTTGCGAAGGATTCCTACGAGCAGTACTTC
cdr3_aa: CSVAKDSYEQYF

clone_size: many
v_call: TRBV5-1
j_call: TRBJ2-3
d_call: -
cdr3_nt: TGCGCCAGCAGCTCGGGGACCACAGATACGCAGTATTTT
cdr3_aa: CASSSGTTDTQYF

clone_size: -
v_call: TRBV12-3/TRBV12-4
j_call: TRBJ2-1
d_call: -
cdr3_nt: TGTGCCAGCAGTTTACTGGGGGCTAGGGATGAGCAGTTCTTC
cdr3_aa: CASSLLGARDEQFF

clone_size: many
v_call: TRBV7-6
j_call: TRBJ2-3
d_call: TRBD2
cdr3_nt: TGTGCCAGCAGCTCGCTAGCGGGCGCGGCAGATACGCAGTATTTT
cdr3_aa: CASSSLAGAADTQYF

clone_size: many
v_call: TRBV12-3/TRBV12-4
j_call: TRBJ1-1
d_call: -
cdr3_nt: TGTGCCAGCAGTTTAGAAACAGGGTGGAGAGTAGCTTTCTTT
cdr3_aa: CASSLETGWRVAFF

clone_size: many
v_call: TRBV4-3
j_call: TRBJ2-1
d_call: TRBD1
cdr3_nt: TGCGCCAGCAGCCACCGGACAGGGGCAGCAGCGAATGAGCAGTTCTTC
cdr3_aa: CASSHRTGAAANEQFF

clone_size: -
v_call: TRBV27
j_call: TRBJ2-4
d_call: TRBD2
cdr3_nt: TGTGCCAGCAGTATTAGCGGGGGGGCCGGGGGCATTCAGTACTTC
cdr3_aa: CASSISGGAGGIQYF

clone_size: few
v_call: TRBV4-2
j_call: TRBJ2-1
d_call: TRBD2
cdr3_nt: TGTGCCAGCAGCATTCCCTTGGGCGGGAGCTCCTACAATGAGCAGTTCTTC
cdr3_aa: CASSIPLGGSSYNEQFF